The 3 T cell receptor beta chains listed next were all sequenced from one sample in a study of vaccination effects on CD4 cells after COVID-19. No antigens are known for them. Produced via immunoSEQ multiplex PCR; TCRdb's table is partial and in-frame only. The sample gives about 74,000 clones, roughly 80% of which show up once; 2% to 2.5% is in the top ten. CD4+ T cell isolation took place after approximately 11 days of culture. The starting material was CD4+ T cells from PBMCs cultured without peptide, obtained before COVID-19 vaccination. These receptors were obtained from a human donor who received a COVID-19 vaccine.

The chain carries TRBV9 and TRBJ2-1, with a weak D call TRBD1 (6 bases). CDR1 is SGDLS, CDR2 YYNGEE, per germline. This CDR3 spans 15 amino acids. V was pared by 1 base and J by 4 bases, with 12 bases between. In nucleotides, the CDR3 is TGTGCCAGCAGCGTATTGTCAGGGGTTTACAATGAGCAGTTCTTC. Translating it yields CASSVLSGVYNEQFF.

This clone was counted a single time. The CDR3 protein is CASSIRGQGVSGANVLTF. The CDR3 bases are TGTGCCAGTAGTATTCGGGGACAGGGGGTTTCTGGGGCCAACGTCCTGACTTTC. This chain uses TRBV19 with TRBJ2-6; 11 positions match TRBD1. This CDR3 has 18 amino acids. Germline V CDR1 and CDR2: LNHDA, SQIVND (reference sequence). Trimming took 3 bases from V and 1 from J; bases not matched to a gene: 5.

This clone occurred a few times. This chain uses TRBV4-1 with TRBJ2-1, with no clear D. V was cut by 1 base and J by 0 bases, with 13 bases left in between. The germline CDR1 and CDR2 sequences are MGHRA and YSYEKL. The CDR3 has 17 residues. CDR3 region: CASSQGRLMSSYNEQFF. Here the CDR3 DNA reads TGCGCCAGCAGCCAAGGTCGACTGATGAGCTCCTACAATGAGCAGTTCTTC.